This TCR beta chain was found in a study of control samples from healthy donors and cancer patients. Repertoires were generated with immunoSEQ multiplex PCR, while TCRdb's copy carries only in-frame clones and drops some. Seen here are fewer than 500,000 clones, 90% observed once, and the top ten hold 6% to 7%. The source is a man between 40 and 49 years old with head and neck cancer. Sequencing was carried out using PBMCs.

The CDR3 is CASSLEKAQGEKLFF. The CDR3 DNA reads TGTGCCAGCAGCTTAGAGAAGGCCCAAGGGGAAAAACTGTTTTTT. The V and J genes are TRBV7-2 and TRBJ1-4; D gene unclear. CDR1 is SGHTA and CDR2 is FQGNSA in the germline V gene. V shed 1 base and J shed 8 bases, with 14 bases lying between them. There are 15 residues in the CDR3.